Shown below are 29 T cell receptor beta chains from a single sample sequenced in a study of shared clonotypes between healthy human individuals. Clones were sequenced by immunoSEQ multiplex PCR, and TCRdb holds only the in-frame ones, with some missing. Of roughly 1,000,000 clones in the sample, around 78% were seen once. Sequenced: memory CD4+ T cells from PBMCs. Indicated subset: CD45RA-negative fraction. The receptors come from a man aged 18 to 35 in good health. Some clones in this sample may be carry-over from other donors' samples.

This clone was detected many times. The V gene is TRBV5-1, the J gene TRBJ2-2; D call uncertain. Germline-derived CDR1 and CDR2 are SGHRS and YFSETQ. Trimming pared 0 bases from V and 6 bases from J, leaving 15 bases between. The CDR3 has 16 residues. The DNA of the CDR3 is TGCGCCAGCAGCTTGGTTTCGAGCATCGGGCCCGGGGAGCTGTTTTTT. Protein product: CASSLVSSIGPGELFF. The variable domain in full, completed from reference TRBV5-1 and TRBJ2-2, reads KAGVTQTPRYLIKTRGQQVTLSCSPISGHRSVSWYQQTPGQGLQFLFEYFSETQRNKGNFPGRFSGRQFSNSRSEMNVSTLELGDSALYLCASSLVSSIGPGELFFGEGSRLTVL.

This rearrangement joins TRBV7-3 to TRBJ1-1, with 11 bases matching TRBD1. Germline V CDR1 and CDR2: SGHTA, FQGTGA. V shed 5 bases, J shed 4 bases, and the junction held 3 bases outside the gene matches. This CDR3 spans 14 amino acids. CDR3 residues: CASSPGTGGTEAFF. CDR3 coding DNA: TGTGCCAGCAGCCCTGGGACAGGGGGCACTGAAGCTTTCTTT.

The chain is built from TRBV11-2 and TRBJ2-1; 7 bases match TRBD2. This CDR3 comprises 13 residues. V lost 4 bases, J lost 6 bases, and 3 bases stayed unmatched. Germline CDR1 is SGHAT and CDR2 is FQNNGV. Here the CDR3 reads CASSSGLLNEQFF. CDR3 nucleotide sequence: TGTGCCAGCAGCTCGGGACTACTCAATGAGCAGTTCTTC.

This clone has more than one count but fewer than ten. This rearrangement joins TRBV5-1 to TRBJ2-1; TRBD2 agrees at 14 bases. The length of the CDR3 is 16 residues. Trimming cost V 1 base and J 6 bases; bases outside gene matches: 3. Germline CDR1 reads SGHRS; CDR2 reads YFSETQ. The CDR3 DNA sequence: TGCGCCAGCAGCTTGTTGGGGACTAGCGGGAGCAATGAGCAGTTCTTC. Translating it yields CASSLLGTSGSNEQFF.

The genes are TRBV7-9 and TRBJ2-5; D ambiguous. Trimming left V 2 bases short and J 5 bases short, with 9 bases between. Germline CDR1 reads SEHNR; CDR2 reads FQNEAQ (reference sequence). CDR3 length: 13 amino acids. The chain's CDR3 is CASSLSTSETQYF. CDR3 bases: TGTGCCAGCAGCTTATCTACATCGGAGACCCAGTACTTC.

This clone was recorded only once. This same CDR3 is encoded by further DNA sequences in the sample. The V and J genes are TRBV18 and TRBJ1-5, with 8 bases that match TRBD1. Trimming removed 6 bases from V and 7 bases from J; junction bases left unmatched: 5. CDR1 is KGHSH and CDR2 is LQKENI in the germline V gene. The CDR3 is 13 amino acids. The CDR3 loop is CASSPGTGQPQHF. CDR3 coding DNA: TGTGCCAGCTCCCCCGGGACAGGCCAGCCCCAGCATTTT. The full variable domain, with the rest looked up from reference TRBV18 and TRBJ1-5, is NAGVMQNPRHLVRRRGQEARLRCSPMKGHSHVYWYRQLPEEGLKFMVYLQKENIIDESGMPKERFSAEFPKEGPSILRIQQVVRGDSAAYFCASSPGTGQPQHFGDGTRLSIL.

The rearrangement links TRBV29-1 to TRBJ2-3, with TRBD1 identical over 9 bases. This CDR3 comprises 14 residues. The J segment lost 5 bases and the V segment lost 8 bases, leaving 11 bases of the junction unmatched. Germline V gene lookup returns CDR1 SQVTM and CDR2 ANQGSEA. CDR3: CSTTDRGMQDTQYF. The CDR3 DNA sequence: TGCAGCACAACGGACAGGGGAATGCAAGATACGCAGTATTTT.

The CDR3: CASILSTENSPLHF. DNA for the CDR3: TGTGCCAGCATTCTCTCGACGGAGAATTCACCCCTCCACTTT. The chain couples TRBV6-6 to TRBJ1-6; D unclear. CDR1 MNHNY and CDR2 SVGAGI come from the germline V gene (reference sequence). CDR3 length: 14 amino acids. Trimming left V 7 bases short and J 7 bases short, with 14 bases between.

The V call is TRBV28, the J call TRBJ1-4; 8 bases agree with TRBD1. This CDR3 region has 17 residues. The J segment lost 1 base and the V segment lost 4 bases, leaving 8 bases of the junction unmatched. The germline CDR1 and CDR2 sequences are MDHEN and SYDVKM. In nucleotides, the CDR3 is TGTGCCAGCAGTTCGCCGCCGGGACAGGAAACTAATGAAAAACTGTTTTTT. Translating gives CASSSPPGQETNEKLFF.

V gene TRBV28 combines with J gene TRBJ2-2; D is unresolved. There are 14 residues in the CDR3. The ends were cut back, 9 bases at V and 0 bases at J, with 11 bases in the middle. Germline values: CDR1 MDHEN, CDR2 SYDVKM. The CDR3 region has the DNA TGTGCCAGTCCCGGGCCCGCGAACACCGGGGAGCTGTTTTTT. This gives the protein CASPGPANTGELFF.

This CDR3 is CASSFGGGLQETQYF. The CDR3 region has the DNA TGTGCCAGCAGCTTCGGGGGAGGGTTGCAAGAGACCCAGTACTTC. The J gene is TRBJ2-5, the V gene TRBV5-4; 7 bases are shared with TRBD2. CDR1 is SGHNT, CDR2 YYREEE, per germline (reference sequence). CDR3 size: 15 residues. The trim removed 2 bases at V and 2 bases at J, leaving 6 bases unmatched.

This clone was counted ten times or more. The gene calls are TRBV28 and TRBJ2-1; maybe TRBD2 (7 bases). V dropped 7 bases and J dropped 6 bases, with 19 bases sitting between them. CDR1 MDHEN and CDR2 SYDVKM come from the germline V gene. The CDR3 has 15 amino acids. The CDR3 sequence: CASTWGAGAINEQFF. The CDR3 DNA reads TGTGCCAGCACCTGGGGGGCGGGAGCGATCAATGAGCAGTTCTTC.

This chain uses TRBV2 with TRBJ2-1; maybe TRBD2 (6 bases). Trimming left V 3 bases short and J 5 bases short, with 14 bases between. Germline V gene lookup returns CDR1 SNHLY and CDR2 FYNNEI. CDR3 length equals 15 residues. The CDR3: CASSDSAGINNEQFF. The CDR3 nucleotides are TGTGCCAGCAGTGATTCTGCGGGGATTAACAATGAGCAGTTCTTC.

The chain recombines TRBV27 with TRBJ1-5; unclear D gene. The length of the CDR3 is 13 residues. V lost 4 bases and J lost 3, with 7 bases in between. Germline loops: CDR1 MNHEY, CDR2 SMNVEV (reference sequence). The CDR3 DNA follows: TGTGCCAGCAGTTCTCGGGCCAATCAGCCCCAGCATTTT. This sequence encodes CASSSRANQPQHF.

This clone was detected once. The V gene is TRBV5-1, the J gene TRBJ2-1; TRBD2 agrees at 12 bases. The V gene end was trimmed by 2 bases and the J gene end by 9 bases; junction bases not matched to a gene: 6. Germline CDR1 reads SGHRS; CDR2 reads YFSETQ. The CDR3 is 15 residues long. As DNA, the CDR3 is TGCGCCAGCAGCTTACGGACTAGCGGGGAGGCTGAGCAGTTCTTC. Its translation: CASSLRTSGEAEQFF.

This chain's CDR3 is CASSLSGTSVQYF. Written as DNA, the CDR3 is TGTGCCAGCAGCCTATCCGGGACTAGTGTTCAGTACTTC. J is TRBJ2-7 and V is TRBV7-2, with 8 positions matching TRBD2. J gave up 10 bases and V 5 bases, and 10 bases lay outside the gene matches. The CDR3 spans 13 residues. Germline loops: CDR1 SGHTA, CDR2 FQGNSA. Based on the CDR3 plus reference TRBV7-2 and TRBJ2-7, the full variable domain is GAGVSQSPSNKVTEKGKDVELRCDPISGHTALYWYRQSLGQGLEFLIYFQGNSAPDKSGLPSDRFSAERTGGSVSTLTIQRTQQEDSAVYLCASSLSGTSVQYFGPGTRLTVT.

The rearrangement joins TRBV6-5 to TRBJ2-1; D remains unclear. The V and J ends lost 6 bases and 8 bases respectively, with 14 bases between them. The CDR3 runs to 13 residues. Germline CDR1 and CDR2: MNHEY and SVGAGI. CDR3 nucleotide sequence: TGTGCCAGCAGACTGATTTTTCGGGATGAGCAGTTCTTC. This codes for CASRLIFRDEQFF.

This clone has more than one count but fewer than ten. V and J are TRBV11-2 and TRBJ1-1, with D hard to call. The CDR3 totals 16 residues. Trimming shortened V by 4 bases and J by 7 bases, and 22 bases separated the two germline ends. Germline V gene lookup returns CDR1 SGHAT and CDR2 FQNNGV. The CDR3: CASSSAPRGEHGEAFF. In nucleotides, the CDR3 is TGTGCCAGCAGCTCCGCCCCCCGCGGAGAACACGGTGAAGCTTTCTTT.

The chain is built from TRBV5-1 and TRBJ2-7; D unresolved. Germline CDR1 reads SGHRS; CDR2 reads YFSETQ. V lost 4 bases to trimming and J lost 5 bases, with 10 bases between them. CDR3 length: 12 residues. CDR3: CASSVDPNEQYF. CDR3 DNA sequence: TGCGCCAGCAGCGTCGACCCCAACGAGCAGTACTTC.

For the CDR3, the DNA is TGTGCCAGCAGTATGGACGTGTATAATTCACCCCTCCACTTT. It translates to CASSMDVYNSPLHF. The genes are TRBV6-6 and TRBJ1-6; no clear D gene. Germline V lookup: CDR1 MNHNY, CDR2 SVGAGI (reference sequence). The CDR3 length is 14 residues. The V end was cut by 5 bases, the J end by 4 bases, with 9 bases between.

CDR3 protein: CASSRPNTEAFF. The CDR3 nucleotides are TGTGCCAGCAGCCGACCGAACACTGAAGCTTTCTTT. The V call is TRBV4-2, the J call TRBJ1-1, with no clear D. V lost 4 bases and J lost 1, with 4 bases in between. There are 12 residues in the CDR3. Germline-derived CDR1 and CDR2 are LGHNA and YNFKEQ.

This clone was recorded once. The rearrangement joins TRBV5-1 to TRBJ2-5, with D perhaps assigned TRBD1 or TRBD2 (6 bases each). Per germline, CDR1 SGHRS and CDR2 YFSETQ. Trimming took off 4 bases at V and 1 base at J, with 14 bases between the two ends. This CDR3 is built from 15 residues. CDR3 in amino acids: CASSTAGGSQETQYF. Here the CDR3 DNA reads TGCGCCAGCAGCACTGCCGGGGGCAGCCAAGAGACCCAGTACTTC. The full variable domain, its missing parts supplied by reference TRBV5-1 and TRBJ2-5, is KAGVTQTPRYLIKTRGQQVTLSCSPISGHRSVSWYQQTPGQGLQFLFEYFSETQRNKGNFPGRFSGRQFSNSRSEMNVSTLELGDSALYLCASSTAGGSQETQYFGPGTRLLVL.

The chain has TRBV7-8 and TRBJ1-1; D gene uncertain. V lost 0 bases to trimming and J lost 3 bases, with 8 bases between them. Germline V gene lookup returns CDR1 SGHVS and CDR2 FQNEAQ. This CDR3 has 14 amino acids. CDR3 amino acids: CASSLAGDYTEAFF. CDR3 DNA sequence: TGTGCCAGCAGCTTAGCAGGAGATTACACTGAAGCTTTCTTT. Complete variable domain (other parts from reference TRBV7-8 and TRBJ1-1): GAGVSQSPRYKVAKRGQDVALRCDPISGHVSLFWYQQALGQGPEFLTYFQNEAQLDKSGLPSDRFFAERPEGSVSTLKIQRTQQEDSAVYLCASSLAGDYTEAFFGQGTRLTVV.

The rearrangement links TRBV6-5 to TRBJ2-1; 8 bases map to TRBD1. V shed 8 bases and J 7 bases; nucleotides not matched to a gene: 10. This CDR3 contains 14 residues. In germline, CDR1 is MNHEY, CDR2 SVGAGI. CDR3: CASRLGQGRNEQFF. The CDR3 nucleotides read TGTGCCAGCCGTCTTGGACAGGGAAGGAATGAGCAGTTCTTC.

V is TRBV5-6 and J is TRBJ2-5, with 7 nucleotides matching TRBD1. Germline CDR1 is SGHDT and CDR2 is YYEEEE. The CDR3 loop spans 13 amino acids. V gave up 4 bases and J gave up 5 bases; unmatched junction bases: 5. The CDR3 DNA is TGTGCCAGCAGCGTGACAGGGACGGAGACCCAGTACTTC. Translation: CASSVTGTETQYF.

The chain has TRBV6-6 and TRBJ1-2; D perhaps matches TRBD1 (6 bases). Germline assignment: CDR1 MNHNY and CDR2 SVGAGI (reference sequence). Between the trimmed V and J ends, which lost 0 bases and 8 bases, there was a span of 13 bases. The CDR3 is 14 amino acids. The CDR3 bases are TGTGCCAGCAGTTACTCGTGGGCGGGGGGCGGCTACACCTTC. It yields the protein CASSYSWAGGGYTF.

The J gene is TRBJ2-5, the V gene TRBV4-2; 8 bases fit TRBD1. The CDR3 has 19 amino acids. Germline V CDR1 and CDR2: LGHNA, YNFKEQ. The V segment lost 2 bases and the J segment 1 base; nucleotides outside the gene matches: 15. CDR3 region: CASSQTTGAGGTSQETQYF. CDR3 coding DNA: TGTGCCAGCAGCCAAACGACAGGGGCCGGGGGCACTTCCCAAGAGACCCAGTACTTC.

The chain employs TRBV28 and TRBJ1-4; D perhaps matches TRBD1 (6 bases). From germline, CDR1 is MDHEN and CDR2 SYDVKM. Deletions cut 6 bases from V and 8 bases from J, with 16 bases between. The CDR3 is 14 residues long. CDR3 loop: CASRKRGGWEKLFF. DNA for the CDR3: TGTGCCAGCAGAAAAAGGGGGGGTTGGGAAAAACTGTTTTTT.

The chain employs TRBV5-1 and TRBJ1-1; 7 nucleotides agree with TRBD1. The V gene end was trimmed by 4 bases and the J gene end by 0 bases; junction bases not matched to a gene: 3. The CDR3 covers 14 residues. Germline V gene lookup returns CDR1 SGHRS and CDR2 YFSETQ. The CDR3 nucleotides are TGCGCCAGCAGCGGCGGGACAGTGAACACTGAAGCTTTCTTT. Translation gives CASSGGTVNTEAFF.